A single sample is the source of the 23 T cell receptor beta chains below, sequenced in a study of cytomegalovirus exposure and HLA in healthy donors. 60 Vbeta and 13 Jbeta primers were used in PCR. Using immunoSEQ multiplex PCR, the repertoire was profiled, and TCRdb retains in-frame clones only, with some absent. The profile covers 120,000 or so clones, with almost 85% appearing a single time and around 1.4% taken by the ten largest. Sequenced material: PBMCs. The source of these receptors is a woman younger than 35 in good health and CMV-seronegative.

J is TRBJ1-2 and V is TRBV20-1, with D hard to call. Germline loops: CDR1 DFQATT, CDR2 SNEGSKA (reference sequence). The CDR3 is 11 amino acids. Trimming cost V 1 base and J 8 bases, with 8 bases left between them. The CDR3 region is CSARGVTGYTF. The CDR3 region has the DNA TGCAGTGCTAGAGGCGTAACCGGCTACACCTTC.

J is TRBJ2-2 and V is TRBV7-2; 12 nucleotides line up with TRBD1. This CDR3 has 19 residues. The V gene's germline CDR1 is SGHTA and CDR2 FQGNSA. The trim removed 5 bases at V and 6 bases at J, leaving 16 bases unmatched. The DNA for the CDR3 is TGTGCCAGCAGCAAGAAGACAACCGGGACAGGGGGCCGGTCCGGGGAGCTGTTTTTT. It codes for CASSKKTTGTGGRSGELFF.

The V gene is TRBV18, the J gene TRBJ2-7; D not resolved. The V and J ends lost 3 bases and 3 bases respectively, with 12 bases between them. The germline V gene encodes CDR1 KGHSH and CDR2 LQKENI. The CDR3 length is 14 residues. CDR3 residues: CASSPGVLDYEQYF. In DNA form, the CDR3 reads TGTGCCAGCTCACCCGGAGTTCTTGACTACGAGCAGTACTTC.

The chain employs TRBV6-6 and TRBJ1-1; 7 bases line up with TRBD1. Germline values: CDR1 MNHNY, CDR2 SVGAGI (reference sequence). The J segment lost 0 bases and the V segment lost 6 bases, leaving 4 bases of the junction unmatched. This CDR3 contains 14 residues. In DNA form, the CDR3 reads TGTGCCAGCAGCTTACAGGGGATGAACACTGAAGCTTTCTTT. Its translation: CASSLQGMNTEAFF.

The chain has TRBV7-9 and TRBJ1-5, with 10 bases that match TRBD1. CDR3 length: 17 residues. Unmatched junction bases numbered 7, after V lost 0 bases and J lost 5 bases. Germline CDR1 is SEHNR and CDR2 is FQNEAQ (reference sequence). DNA of the CDR3: TGTGCCAGCAGCTTAGCCGGGACAGGGGTTTCCTATCAGCCCCAGCATTTT. This translates into CASSLAGTGVSYQPQHF. Full variable domain (missing parts from reference TRBV7-9 and TRBJ1-5): DTGVSQNPRHKITKRGQNVTFRCDPISEHNRLYWYRQTLGQGPEFLTYFQNEAQLEKSRLLSDRFSAERPKGSFSTLEIQRTEQGDSAMYLCASSLAGTGVSYQPQHFGDGTRLSIL.

The chain combines TRBV7-6 with TRBJ2-1; possible D gene TRBD1, 6 bases. The CDR3 extends over 14 amino acids. The V end lost 4 bases, the J end lost 5 bases, and 12 bases lay between the germline ends. Germline V gene data show CDR1 as SGHVS and CDR2 as FNYEAQ. CDR3 region: CASSSRQVHNEQFF. Written as DNA, the CDR3 is TGTGCCAGCAGCTCCAGACAGGTCCACAATGAGCAGTTCTTC.

The chain recombines TRBV2 with TRBJ2-5, with a weak D call TRBD2 (5 bases). The length of the CDR3 is 15 residues. Germline-derived CDR1 and CDR2 are SNHLY and FYNNEI. V was pared by 2 bases and J by 4 bases, with 14 bases between. CDR3 protein: CASSEKGRSLETQYF. The CDR3 region has the DNA TGTGCCAGCAGTGAAAAAGGGAGAAGTTTAGAGACCCAGTACTTC.

Only a few counts were recorded for this clone. The chain carries TRBV6-6 and TRBJ1-1; the D gene is possibly TRBD1 (6 bases). The CDR3 length is 14 residues. The germline V gene encodes CDR1 MNHNY and CDR2 SVGAGI (reference sequence). The V end lost 5 bases, the J end lost 5 bases, and 15 bases lay between the germline ends. CDR3 in DNA: TGTGCCAGCAGTAAACAGGGAGCGGGGACTGAAGCTTTCTTT. Protein: CASSKQGAGTEAFF.

The chain joins TRBV2 to TRBJ2-1, with 7 bases lining up with TRBD2. The germline CDR1 and CDR2 sequences are SNHLY and FYNNEI. The CDR3 consists of 15 residues. The ends lost 6 bases at V and 6 bases at J; junction bases unmatched: 11. In DNA form, the CDR3 reads TGTGCCAGCAGGCCCTCTAGCGGAGGCCGCAATGAGCAGTTCTTC. Translation gives CASRPSSGGRNEQFF.

The rearrangement links TRBV11-2 to TRBJ1-2; no definite D call. This CDR3 region has 14 residues. V was clipped by 0 bases and J by 1 base, with 6 bases between them. From germline, CDR1 is SGHAT and CDR2 FQNNGV. The chain's CDR3 is CASSLEADNYGYTF. The CDR3 region has the DNA TGTGCCAGCAGCTTAGAGGCCGATAACTATGGCTACACCTTC.

V usage is TRBV7-9 and J usage is TRBJ2-1, with 12 bases that match TRBD2. Trimming cost V 5 bases and J 7 bases; bases outside gene matches: 9. CDR3 size: 16 residues. Germline-derived CDR1 and CDR2 are SEHNR and FQNEAQ (reference sequence). CDR3 region: CASSPARGLAGNEQFF. The CDR3 nucleotides read TGTGCCAGCAGCCCCGCCCGAGGACTAGCGGGAAATGAGCAGTTCTTC.

This chain links TRBV7-6 with TRBJ2-4, with 10 nucleotides matching TRBD2. The CDR3 totals 16 residues. Per the germline V gene, CDR1 is SGHVS and CDR2 is FNYEAQ. The J segment lost 6 bases and the V segment lost 1 base, leaving 6 bases of the junction unmatched. CDR3 region: CASSLGSRLAGNIQYF. The CDR3 bases are TGTGCCAGCAGCTTAGGCTCAAGACTAGCGGGAAACATTCAGTACTTC.

The chain couples TRBV27 to TRBJ2-5; D perhaps matches TRBD2 (5 bases). The end of the DNA aligns better with TRBJ2-7, so the J call may be wrong. The CDR3 is made up of 12 amino acids. Germline CDR1 is MNHEY and CDR2 is SMNVEV (reference sequence). DNA for the CDR3: TGTGCCAGCAGTCGGGATTCCTACGAGCAGTACTTC. This encodes CASSRDSYEQYF.

V usage is TRBV12-5 and J usage is TRBJ2-7; D is possibly TRBD2 (7 bases). The CDR3 covers 19 residues. From germline, CDR1 is LGHNT and CDR2 FRNRAP. The V gene lost 0 bases and the J gene lost 4 bases, with 25 bases spanning the gap. The CDR3 loop reads CASGLVLLADPPRGYEQYF. CDR3 bases: TGTGCTAGTGGTTTGGTACTCCTAGCGGACCCTCCCAGGGGTTACGAGCAGTACTTC.

V and J are TRBV7-7 and TRBJ2-2; 10 positions agree with TRBD2. Germline CDR1 SSHAT, CDR2 FNYEAQ (reference sequence). This CDR3 is built from 17 residues. V lost 4 bases to trimming and J lost 0 bases; unmatched junction nucleotides: 5. CDR3 region: CASSSRTSGSNTGELFF. CDR3 bases: TGTGCCAGCAGCTCCCGGACTAGCGGCTCGAACACCGGGGAGCTGTTTTTT.

The CDR3 coding sequence is TGCGCCAGCAGCCGTGCGGATGCGAACACCGGGGAGCTGTTTTTT. Its protein product is CASSRADANTGELFF. This sequence joins TRBV5-1 and TRBJ2-2, with D unclear. Germline loops: CDR1 SGHRS, CDR2 YFSETQ. CDR3 length: 15 amino acids. V was shortened by 4 bases and J by 0 bases, with 10 bases between the two germline ends.

J is TRBJ1-2 and V is TRBV7-9, with 10 bases identical to TRBD1. The CDR3 covers 16 residues. With V trimmed by 5 bases and J by 4 bases, 10 bases remained unmatched. Germline assignment: CDR1 SEHNR and CDR2 FQNEAQ (reference sequence). The CDR3 is CASSPAGTGVRYGYTF. CDR3 coding DNA: TGTGCCAGCAGCCCAGCAGGGACAGGGGTTCGCTATGGCTACACCTTC.

This clone has more than one count but fewer than ten. V and J are TRBV5-1 and TRBJ2-5; TRBD1 aligns across 8 bases. Germline CDR1 reads SGHRS; CDR2 reads YFSETQ. The V and J ends lost 3 bases and 4 bases, in that order; junction bases with no gene match: 2. The CDR3 totals 13 residues. CDR3 amino acids: CASSSGGGETQYF. The CDR3 bases are TGCGCCAGCAGCTCAGGGGGCGGAGAGACCCAGTACTTC.

V and J are TRBV29-1 and TRBJ2-5; TRBD2 matches at 7 bases. After removal of 8 bases from V and 4 bases from J, the junction contained 7 bases not matched to a gene. The CDR3 length is 12 residues. Germline V lookup: CDR1 SQVTM, CDR2 ANQGSEA. In DNA, the CDR3 is TGCAGCCACTACAGCGGGACAGAGACCCAGTACTTC. It is translated as CSHYSGTETQYF. Based on the CDR3 plus reference TRBV29-1 and TRBJ2-5, the full variable domain is SAVISQKPSRDICQRGTSLTIQCQVDSQVTMMFWYRQQPGQSLTLIATANQGSEATYESGFVIDKFPISRPNLTFSTLTVSNMSPEDSSIYLCSHYSGTETQYFGPGTRLLVL.

This sequence joins TRBV10-3 and TRBJ1-5, with D possibly being TRBD1 (5 bases). Deletions cut 2 bases from V and 9 bases from J, with 8 bases between. Germline V gives CDR1 ENHRY, CDR2 SYGVKD. This CDR3 is built from 12 residues. The CDR3 DNA is TGTGCCATCAGTGAGCCCGACAGGCCCCAGCATTTT. Its translation: CAISEPDRPQHF.

V and J are TRBV2 and TRBJ2-1; 9 nucleotides align to TRBD2. V dropped 6 bases and J dropped 5; count of bases not matched to a gene: 8. Germline-derived CDR1 and CDR2 are SNHLY and FYNNEI. The CDR3 has 15 amino acids. CDR3 in amino acids: CASRLLAGADNEQFF. CDR3 in DNA: TGTGCCAGCAGGCTACTAGCGGGTGCAGACAATGAGCAGTTCTTC.

This clone has more than one count but fewer than ten. The gene calls are TRBV14 and TRBJ2-7; D ambiguous. Trimming pared 0 bases from V and 0 bases from J, leaving 21 bases between. The CDR3 covers 19 residues. Germline CDR1 and CDR2: SGHDN and FVKESK. The CDR3 DNA is TGTGCCAGCAGCCAAGATAGTGGTGTGCACGACACCTACTCCTACGAGCAGTACTTC. The encoded protein is CASSQDSGVHDTYSYEQYF.

This chain uses TRBV9 with TRBJ1-5; D ambiguous. Trimming took off 2 bases at V and 7 bases at J, with 16 bases between the two ends. This CDR3 spans 15 amino acids. CDR1 is SGDLS, CDR2 YYNGEE, per germline. In DNA, the CDR3 is TGTGCCAGCAGCGTCTCAACGGGTCCCCAGCAGCCCCAGCATTTT. Translated, it gives CASSVSTGPQQPQHF.